This TCR beta chain is drawn from a study of cytomegalovirus exposure and HLA in healthy donors. Whole-study context: The same platform was used for the 130 or so validation repertoires as for the approximately 730 first-cohort repertoires, as reported in a later analysis. General observations from the study: Subsequent analysis revealed that first-cohort TCR clusters tended to co-occur in the 120 validation repertoires.

The protocol was immunoSEQ multiplex PCR, while the TCRdb copy is restricted to in-frame clones and leaves out a portion. The repertoire has fewer than 130,000 clones, approximately 89% of them found once; the top ten carry 1.5% to 2%. Details on this clone: Its specificity is not known.

This TCR was recovered from a woman aged 18-29 years in good health and CMV-seronegative. The source material was PBMCs.

CDR3 loop: CASSEQGTNEKLFF. The CDR3 nucleotides read TGTGCCAGTAGCGAACAGGGAACTAATGAAAAACTGTTTTTT. This chain connects TRBV19 to TRBJ1-4; maybe TRBD1 (6 bases). This CDR3 spans 14 amino acids. Germline CDR1 is LNHDA and CDR2 is SQIVND (reference sequence). The germline V and J ends were trimmed by 6 bases and 1 base, with 9 bases remaining between them.